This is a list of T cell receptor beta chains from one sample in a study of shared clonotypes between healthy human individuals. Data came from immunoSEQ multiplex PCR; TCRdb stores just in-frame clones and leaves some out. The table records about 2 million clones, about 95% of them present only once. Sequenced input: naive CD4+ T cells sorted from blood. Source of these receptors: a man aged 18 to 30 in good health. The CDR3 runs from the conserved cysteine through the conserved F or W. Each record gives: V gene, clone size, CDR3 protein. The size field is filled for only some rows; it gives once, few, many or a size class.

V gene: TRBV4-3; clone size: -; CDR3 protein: CASSQVATGNEKLFF
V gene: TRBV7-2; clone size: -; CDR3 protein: CASTEAYEQYF
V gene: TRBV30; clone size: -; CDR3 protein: CAWSVGQGATNEKLFF
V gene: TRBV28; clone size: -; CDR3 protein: CASSLRGGNQPQHF
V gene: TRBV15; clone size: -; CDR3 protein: CATSTSGAGFYGYTF
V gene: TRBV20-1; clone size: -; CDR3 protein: CSAFPGSF
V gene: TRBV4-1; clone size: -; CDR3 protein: CASSQRALNEQFF
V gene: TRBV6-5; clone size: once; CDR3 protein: CVSSYRHGGYGYTF
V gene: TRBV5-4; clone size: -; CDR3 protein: CASSPGGGSRTDTEAFF
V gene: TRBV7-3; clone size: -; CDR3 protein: CASSLTGSAPRADTQYF